The clone carrying this T cell receptor beta chain occurred many times. The antigen is undetermined. From roughly 400 ng of RNA, a library with molecular barcoded alpha/delta and beta/gamma adaptors was made. TCRdb analysed the reads with MiXCR anew, one entry per CDR3 protein. The table shows tens of thousands of distinct CDR3 sequences, with 20% to 25% occurring only once. The CDR3 is 13 amino acids. Trimming cost V 6 bases and J 4 bases, with 10 bases left between them. The record originates from a study of read filtering for tumor transcriptome and immune sequencing. Broader study findings: This fraction held mixed bone marrow immune cells after CD138-negative sorting.

Every patient had bone marrow sampled while the disease was active. This clonotype was sampled from a donor aged 40 or over with multiple myeloma. V gene TRBV12-3 or TRBV12-4 combines with J gene TRBJ1-5; the D gene is possibly TRBD1 (5 bases). Sequencing was carried out using a population of CD138-negative cells sorted from bone marrow. The CDR3 reads CASRGLGNQPQHF. The CDR3 nucleotides are TGTGCCAGCAGGGGACTGGGGAATCAGCCCCAGCATTTT.